This TCR beta chain is drawn from a study of T cells in Graves' hyperthyroidism and ophthalmopathy. General study results and limits: Before onset, ophthalmopathy was predicted by the model a median approximately 6.7 months earlier. Most thyroid-expanded clonotypes above 0.001 were also found in blood.

Trimming removed 1 base at V and 4 bases at J, with 4 bases between. The CDR3 loop spans 13 amino acids. The V gene's germline CDR1 is MNHNS and CDR2 SASEGT. Amplification of TCR beta CDR3 regions was performed using RNA transcripts as template. During a first-round RT-PCR of the TCR CDR3, the HTBI primer set was used. TCRdb fed the multiplex PCR reads into MiXCR, producing one record per CDR3 protein. The sample has 500,000 to 550,000 distinct CDR3 sequences; more than 20% are singletons. Each patient was aged 18 to 65 and had newly diagnosed hyperthyroidism of under 2 months' duration. This clonotype has at least ten counts. Its antigen is not known.

This TCR came from a man aged 18 to 29 with Graves' hyperthyroidism. The sequencing input was blood. J is TRBJ2-2 and V is TRBV6-1; D gene unclear. This CDR3 is CASSEVLTGELFF. For the CDR3, the DNA is TGTGCCAGCAGTGAAGTACTCACCGGGGAGCTGTTTTTT.